This TCR beta chain appears in the sequencing data of a study of blood T cells in healthy people across ages (dated by TCRdb to between 2015 and 2016). Background for the entire study: In model experiments, roughly one uniquely barcoded TCR beta cDNA molecule per two T cells was captured by template switching. Two additional independent replicas of 1 million unique cDNA reads from the same blood draw were analyzed for two donors (one aged 18 to 30 and one aged 80 or older). The donors were split into four age groups: young (average around 15 years), middle-aged (39), aged (about 56) and long-lived (approximately 80). Using deep sequencing normalized with unique cDNA molecular identifiers, the study measured how TCR beta repertoire diversity changes with age. General findings and caveats noted by the study authors: The percentage of naive T cells measured by flow cytometry correlated strongly with observed TCR beta diversity. Estimates of total diversity based on one million sequenced T cells were considered lower bounds and underestimates. Observed TCR beta diversity per million T cells fell roughly linearly with age, and a significant reduction was already apparent by age approximately 41. Bulk unsorted PBMC profiling prevented conclusive comparison of naive and antigen-experienced compartments. Compared with the aged group, the long-lived group had more naive CD4+ T cells, fewer expanded clones and increased TCR diversity, suggesting age selection. Because donor CMV infection status was unknown, age-related changes in expanded clonotypes were potentially confounded.

This clonotype was detected only a few times. Its specific antigen is unknown. Base qualities are not provided; no much larger clone lies one nucleotide away. Systemically healthy Caucasian individuals from Russia, some 36 in total and aged about 6 to 90 years, were included as donors. Each donor gave 9.5 to 10 milliliters of peripheral blood, drawn into EDTA-treated Vacutainer tubes. PBMCs were isolated by Ficoll-Paque density-gradient centrifugation, with at least 6 million obtained per sample. Trizol reagent was used to extract total RNA from the PBMCs, yielding at least 5 micrograms per sample. The percentages of naive CD45RAhigh/CD27high T cells were determined by flow cytometry on a PBMC aliquot from every donor. Library construction relied on 5' RACE. Sequencing used an Illumina HiSeq 2500. A second PCR of roughly 7 to 11 cycles was performed with a sample-barcoded 5' primer and a J-beta primer mix. A template-switch 5' adaptor carrying 12 random nucleotides introduced a unique molecular identifier onto each TCR beta cDNA molecule. At least 2.5 million CDR3-containing paired-end reads were obtained from each sample. The Mint cDNA synthesis kit, primed by a TRBC-specific oligonucleotide, was used to synthesize first-strand cDNA from all RNA. Following uracil-DNA glycosylase treatment, a first 18-cycle PCR with universal primers M1SS and BC2_uni_R was performed on all cDNA. Processing in the source paper ran as follows. Each sample was normalized by randomly selecting 1 million high-quality reads, each carrying a distinct molecular identifier. Reads sharing molecular identifiers were discarded rather than binned into consensus sequences. MiTCR, with a Q25 quality threshold and the strictest error-elimination algorithm, was used for CDR3 identification, clonotype clustering and error correction. A nonparametric unseen species model with Euler transformation was used to estimate lower-bound total TCR beta diversity. The public reads were run again by TCRdb, first through fastp at Q25 and then through MiXCR, and only productive beta chains were kept. Every CDR3 protein is listed once, alongside the most common genes and DNA of its rows. V and J calls and clone size were set by TCRdb, not the authors. Present in this sample are over 750,000 distinct CDR3 sequences, 20% to 30% of which were seen just once. Together, the top ten hold under 9.5% of the sample.

The junction shows trimming of 2 bases on V and 1 base on J, and the gene matches do not reach 9 bases of it. The germline V gene yields SGHTA for CDR1 and FQGTGA for CDR2. The CDR3 measures 17 amino acids from cysteine to phenylalanine. Only the CDR3 region is kept as DNA, spanning 51 bases read in frame from base 1. These data also formed part of another study, on T cells of mothers and their children. As that second study puts it: Nine systemically healthy Caucasian individuals served as donors, namely three mothers together with their six children. cDNA synthesis used all of the extracted RNA, with 1.5 ug of RNA in each 15 ul reaction. In the second PCR, the M1S primer added sample barcodes and 2-4 random nucleotides. Each mother yielded over 8 million TCR beta CDR3 reads and each child roughly 3 million reads. Thymic selection similarly shapes TCR recombination output in related and unrelated pairs, with minor effect from inherited differences. Normalized repertoire overlap was always slightly but never significantly higher in related than unrelated mother-child pairs. No persistent microchimeric T cell clones were detected, at a sensitivity of approximately 110 clones per million clonotypes. Deep NGS was used in the study to compare the TCR beta repertoires of mothers and children and to look for features that separate related mother-child pairs from unrelated individuals. Mothers averaged 40 +/- 4 years of age and children averaged around 10 +/- 4 years. After adapter ligation with NEBNext reagents, the libraries were sequenced on Illumina HiSeq 2000 with 100+100 nt paired-end reads. Mother and child libraries were prepared a month apart and sequenced in separate runs to prevent cross-contamination. Each donor had between roughly 450,000 and 2,100,000 distinct TCR beta clonotypes identified. Naive TCR beta clonotypes were estimated from low-frequency clonotypes matched to each donor's FACS-determined naive share, without sorting.

Sequencing input: blood. The TCR sequence derives from a boy younger than 18 in good health. The V gene is TRBV7-3 and the J gene is TRBJ2-7, with TRBD2 identical over 9 junction bases. The sequenced DNA is TGTGCCAGCAGCTTATGGGTAGGGCGGGAGGGTTCCTACGAGCAGTACTTC. It translates to CASSLWVGREGSYEQYF.